A selection of T cell receptor beta chains follows, all from one sample in a study of shared clonotypes between healthy human individuals. Measured with immunoSEQ multiplex PCR; TCRdb has only the in-frame clones, and not every one. Altogether roughly 2.6 million clones are present, more than 90% being singletons, with the ten largest covering roughly 0.13%. Sequenced material: naive CD4+ T cells sorted from blood. All receptors derive from a man younger than 30 in good health. Both conserved end residues are trimmed from each CDR3. The D gene is left open where the match is weak. Clone sizes are given selectively: once, few, many, or a class where the clone is expanded.

>NA|TRBV15|TRBJ1-5|NA
ATSREGNSNQPQH
>NA|TRBV30|TRBJ2-7|NA
AWSAKDEQY
>NA|TRBV5-4|TRBJ2-3|TRBD1
ASYLWDRGTDTQY
>NA|TRBV28|TRBJ2-1|TRBD1
ASSFRGTGVNEQF
>NA|TRBV20-1|TRBJ1-2|NA
SATTAGYT
>NA|TRBV10-1|TRBJ2-3|NA
ASSEGPGVGITQY
>NA|TRBV7-7|TRBJ1-3|NA
ASSFGGGVSRRSGNTIY
>NA|TRBV11-2|TRBJ1-5|TRBD1
ASPRGQGRYSNQPQH
>NA|TRBV2|TRBJ2-7|NA
ASSAHPEQY
>NA|TRBV21-1|TRBJ2-7|NA
ASNCPDPEQYEQY
>NA|TRBV4-2|TRBJ1-5|NA
ASSEGNQPQH
>NA|TRBV13|TRBJ2-3|NA
ASSPTRSDTQY
>once|TRBV27|TRBJ2-5|TRBD1
ASSPSATGGAETQY
>NA|TRBV30|TRBJ1-4|NA
AWRTGLNEKLF
>NA|TRBV19|TRBJ1-1|NA
ASSLPVPGRLTEAF
>once|TRBV14|TRBJ1-5|TRBD1
ASSRQGREPQH
>NA|TRBV18|TRBJ2-1|TRBD2
ASSTSGRVYNEQF
>NA|TRBV19|TRBJ2-2|NA
ATQGTVNTGELF
>NA|TRBV5-1|TRBJ1-1|NA
ASSLGVVGTEAF
>few|TRBV6-5|TRBJ1-1|TRBD1
ASSYNRGNTEAF
>once|TRBV4-3|TRBJ2-3|NA
ASSQDRKRTDTQY
>NA|TRBV19|TRBJ1-2|NA
ASSYGGSNYGYT